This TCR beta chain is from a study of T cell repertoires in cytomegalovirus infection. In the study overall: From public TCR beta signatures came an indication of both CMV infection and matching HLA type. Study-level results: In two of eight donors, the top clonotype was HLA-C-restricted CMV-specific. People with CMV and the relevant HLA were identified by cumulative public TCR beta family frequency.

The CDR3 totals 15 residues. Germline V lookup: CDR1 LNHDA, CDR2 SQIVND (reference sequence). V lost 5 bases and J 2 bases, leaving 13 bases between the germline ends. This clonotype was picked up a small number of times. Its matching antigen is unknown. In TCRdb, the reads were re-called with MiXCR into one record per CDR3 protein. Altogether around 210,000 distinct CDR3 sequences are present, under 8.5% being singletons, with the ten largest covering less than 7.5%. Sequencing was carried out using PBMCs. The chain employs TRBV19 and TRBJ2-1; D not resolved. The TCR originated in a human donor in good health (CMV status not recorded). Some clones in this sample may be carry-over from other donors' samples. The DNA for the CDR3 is TGTGCCAGTAGTCTGTACTTCGGTCCCTACAATGAGCAGTTCTTC. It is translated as CASSLYFGPYNEQFF.